This entry lists 12 T cell receptor beta chains sequenced from one sample in a study of PD-L1 blockade in urothelial cancer. As for time point: pretreatment peripheral blood. Here immunoSEQ multiplex PCR was the method, and the copy in TCRdb shows in-frame clones only, minus some. Here the sample spans 85,000 to 95,000 clones, roughly 90% being singletons. The specimen was PBMCs, collected around atezolizumab (anti-PD-L1) treatment. Source of these receptors: a man aged 60-69 years with urothelial cancer.

The chain is built from TRBV2 and TRBJ2-7; D is perhaps TRBD2 (6 bases). Germline assignment: CDR1 SNHLY and CDR2 FYNNEI. The CDR3 loop spans 13 amino acids. The V gene lost 2 bases and the J gene lost 7 bases, with 12 bases spanning the gap. The CDR3 loop is CASSEYVGTEQYF. The DNA of the CDR3 is TGTGCCAGCAGTGAATACGTAGGGACTGAGCAGTACTTC.

The chain uses TRBV30 and TRBJ1-1; no clear D. V was pared by 5 bases and J by 13 bases, with 17 bases between. Germline loops: CDR1 GTSNPN, CDR2 SVGIG (reference sequence). The CDR3 has 11 residues. This chain's CDR3 is CAWARNNAVFF. The CDR3 DNA sequence: TGTGCCTGGGCCCGAAACAATGCCGTTTTCTTT.

This rearrangement joins TRBV7-8 to TRBJ2-1; 9 nucleotides align to TRBD1. The junction had 6 bases not matched to a gene; V was cut back by 5 bases and J by 4 bases. From germline, CDR1 is SGHVS and CDR2 FQNEAQ. CDR3 length equals 15 residues. For the CDR3, the DNA is TGTGCCAGCAGCCTAGGGACAGGGTTTTACAATGAGCAGTTCTTC. Protein product: CASSLGTGFYNEQFF.

The V gene is TRBV7-5, the J gene TRBJ2-2; no DNA check was done on the table's D call, TRBD2. TRBV7-5 is a listed pseudogene. The CDR3 consists of 18 residues. CDR3 protein: CVRSLGHSGGLGTGELFF. CDR3 sequence (DNA): TGTGTCAGAAGCTTAGGGCACTCGGGGGGGCTAGGCACCGGGGAGCTGTTTTTT.

This chain joins TRBV6-5 and TRBJ1-1, with no clear D. This CDR3 has 15 residues. Trimming cost V 8 bases and J 2 bases, with 18 bases left between them. Germline V gives CDR1 MNHEY, CDR2 SVGAGI. CDR3: CASQVTRNFNTEAFF. CDR3 coding DNA: TGTGCCAGCCAAGTTACGAGAAATTTCAACACTGAAGCTTTCTTT.

The chain links TRBV10-3 to TRBJ2-1, with TRBD1 identical over 8 bases. Germline CDR1 is ENHRY and CDR2 is SYGVKD. With 5 bases clipped from V and 2 bases from J, the junction kept 8 bases outside the gene matches. The CDR3 has 16 residues. The CDR3 nucleotides read TGTGCCATCAGTTCCAATGGACAGGGAACCTACAATGAGCAGTTCTTC. Protein: CAISSNGQGTYNEQFF.

This clone appeared once. This chain's CDR3 is CASTRKRDLTDTQYF. The CDR3, as DNA: TGCGCCAGCACACGGAAGCGGGATCTAACAGATACGCAGTATTTT. This chain uses TRBV5-1 with TRBJ2-3; 7 positions match TRBD2. Unmatched junction bases numbered 10, after V lost 6 bases and J lost 3 bases. There are 15 residues in the CDR3. Per germline, CDR1 SGHRS and CDR2 YFSETQ.

The V gene is TRBV5-4, the J gene TRBJ2-3; no clear D. The germline V gene encodes CDR1 SGHNT and CDR2 YYREEE (reference sequence). V was shortened by 5 bases and J by 0 bases, with 13 bases between the two germline ends. This CDR3 is 15 amino acids long. The CDR3, as DNA: TGTGCCAGCAGAGACCCCCAGGTTAGCACAGATACGCAGTATTTT. Protein: CASRDPQVSTDTQYF.

This chain links TRBV7-2 with TRBJ2-7; 9 nucleotides match TRBD1. Germline CDR1 and CDR2: SGHTA and FQGNSA. V trimming: 5 bases; J trimming: 5 bases; junction bases outside the gene matches: 7. CDR3 length: 14 residues. CDR3: CASSRSRDRDEQYF. The DNA for the CDR3 is TGTGCCAGCAGCCGGTCCCGGGACAGGGACGAGCAGTACTTC.

The gene calls are TRBV6-5 and TRBJ1-2, with TRBD1 matching over 8 bases. The J segment lost 1 base and the V segment lost 0 bases, leaving 4 bases of the junction unmatched. The CDR3 loop spans 16 amino acids. Germline V gene data show CDR1 as MNHEY and CDR2 as SVGAGI. CDR3 loop: CASSYSNTGGNYGYTF. DNA of the CDR3: TGTGCCAGCAGTTACTCGAATACAGGGGGTAACTATGGCTACACCTTC.

The rearrangement uses TRBV6-6 and TRBJ2-5, with 12 bases matching TRBD2. Germline-derived CDR1 and CDR2 are MNHNY and SVGAGI (reference sequence). CDR3 length: 16 residues. V was pared by 0 bases and J by 1 base, with 0 bases of the junction left unmatched. The DNA for the CDR3 is TGTGCCAGCAGTTACTCACTAGCGGGGGGCCAAGAGACCCAGTACTTC. This gives the protein CASSYSLAGGQETQYF.

The V and J genes are TRBV7-2 and TRBJ2-4, with 14 bases matching TRBD2. The germline CDR1 and CDR2 sequences are SGHTA and FQGNSA. This CDR3 contains 18 residues. V shed 2 bases and J 4 bases; nucleotides not matched to a gene: 7. The CDR3 here is CASSLRFGTSGGKNIQYF. The DNA of the CDR3 is TGTGCCAGCAGCTTAAGATTTGGGACTAGCGGGGGTAAAAACATTCAGTACTTC.